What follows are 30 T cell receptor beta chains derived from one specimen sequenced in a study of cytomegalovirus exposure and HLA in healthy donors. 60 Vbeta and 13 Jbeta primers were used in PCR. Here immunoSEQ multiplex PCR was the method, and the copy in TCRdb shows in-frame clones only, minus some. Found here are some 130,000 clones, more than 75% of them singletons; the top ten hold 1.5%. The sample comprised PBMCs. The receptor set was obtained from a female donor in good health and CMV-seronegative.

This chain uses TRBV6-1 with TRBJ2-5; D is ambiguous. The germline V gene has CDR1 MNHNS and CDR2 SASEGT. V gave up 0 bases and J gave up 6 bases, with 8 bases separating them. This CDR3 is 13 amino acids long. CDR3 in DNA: TGTGCCAGCAGTGAAGCGTGGGCACAGACCCAGTACTTC. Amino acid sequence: CASSEAWAQTQYF.

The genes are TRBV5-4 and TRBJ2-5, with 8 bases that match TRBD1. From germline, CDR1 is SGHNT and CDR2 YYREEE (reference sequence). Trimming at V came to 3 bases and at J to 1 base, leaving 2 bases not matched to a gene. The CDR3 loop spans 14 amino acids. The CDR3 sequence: CASSSGQVQETQYF. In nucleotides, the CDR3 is TGTGCCAGCAGCTCGGGACAGGTCCAAGAGACCCAGTACTTC.

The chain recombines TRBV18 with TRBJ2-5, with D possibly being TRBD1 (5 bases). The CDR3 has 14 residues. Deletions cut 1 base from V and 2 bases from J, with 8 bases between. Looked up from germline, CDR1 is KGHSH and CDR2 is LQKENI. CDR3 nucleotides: TGTGCCAGCTCACCACGGGCAGGGCAAGAGACCCAGTACTTC. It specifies CASSPRAGQETQYF.

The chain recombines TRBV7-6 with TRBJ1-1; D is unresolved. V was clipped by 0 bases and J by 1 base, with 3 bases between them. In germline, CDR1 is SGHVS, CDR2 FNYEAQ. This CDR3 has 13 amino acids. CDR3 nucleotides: TGTGCCAGCAGCTTAGCCTGGAACACTGAAGCTTTCTTT. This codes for CASSLAWNTEAFF.

In DNA form, the CDR3 reads TGTGCCAGCAGTTCTGACCGGGACAGGGTTTTATGGCGGGAAAAACTGTTTTTT. Its translation: CASSSDRDRVLWREKLFF. The chain recombines TRBV28 with TRBJ1-4, with 9 nucleotides matching TRBD1. J was trimmed by 8 bases and V by 4 bases; bases with no gene match: 17. The CDR3 totals 18 residues. Germline values: CDR1 MDHEN, CDR2 SYDVKM.

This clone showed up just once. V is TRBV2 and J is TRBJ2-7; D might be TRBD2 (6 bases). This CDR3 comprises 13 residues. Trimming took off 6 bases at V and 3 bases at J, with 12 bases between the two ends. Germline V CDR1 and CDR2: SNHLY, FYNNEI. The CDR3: CASRTGTGYEQYF. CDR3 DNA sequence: TGTGCCAGCAGGACGGGGACTGGCTACGAGCAGTACTTC. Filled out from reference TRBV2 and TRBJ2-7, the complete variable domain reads EPEVTQTPSHQVTQMGQEVILRCVPISNHLYFYWYRQILGQKVEFLVSFYNNEISEKSEIFDDQFSVERPDGSNFTLKIRSTKLEDSAMYFCASRTGTGYEQYFGPGTRLTVT.

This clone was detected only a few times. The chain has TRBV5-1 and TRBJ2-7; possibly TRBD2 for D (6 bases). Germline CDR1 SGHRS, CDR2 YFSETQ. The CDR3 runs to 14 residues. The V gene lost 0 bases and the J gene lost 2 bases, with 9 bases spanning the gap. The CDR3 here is CASSLVGGPYEQYF. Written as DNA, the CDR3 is TGCGCCAGCAGCTTGGTGGGGGGTCCCTACGAGCAGTACTTC.

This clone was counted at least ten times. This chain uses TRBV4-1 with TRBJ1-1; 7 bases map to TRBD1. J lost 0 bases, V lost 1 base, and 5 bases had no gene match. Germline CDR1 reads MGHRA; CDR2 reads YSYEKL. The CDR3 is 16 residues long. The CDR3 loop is CASSQAPGTVNTEAFF. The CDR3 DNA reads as TGCGCCAGCAGCCAAGCTCCCGGGACAGTGAACACTGAAGCTTTCTTT.

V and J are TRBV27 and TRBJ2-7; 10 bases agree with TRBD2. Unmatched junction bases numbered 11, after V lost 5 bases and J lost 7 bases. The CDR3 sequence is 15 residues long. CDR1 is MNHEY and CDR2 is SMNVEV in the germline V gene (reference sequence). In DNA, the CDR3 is TGTGCCAGCAGTGAGCCGGGACTAGCGAGTACGGAGCAGTACTTC. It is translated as CASSEPGLASTEQYF.

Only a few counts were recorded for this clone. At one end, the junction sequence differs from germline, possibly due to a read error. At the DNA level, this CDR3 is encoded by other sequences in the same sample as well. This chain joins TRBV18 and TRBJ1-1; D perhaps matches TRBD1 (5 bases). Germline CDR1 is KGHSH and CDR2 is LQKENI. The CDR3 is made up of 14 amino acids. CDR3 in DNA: TGTGCCAGCTCACCACGACAGATGAACACTGAAGCCTTCTTT. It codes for CASSPRQMNTEAFF. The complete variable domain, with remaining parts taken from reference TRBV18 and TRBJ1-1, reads NAGVMQNPRHLVRRRGQEARLRCSPMKGHSHVYWYRQLPEEGLKFMVYLQKENIIDESGMPKERFSAEFPKEGPSILRIQQVVRGDSAAYFCASSPRQMNTEAFFGQGTRLTVV.

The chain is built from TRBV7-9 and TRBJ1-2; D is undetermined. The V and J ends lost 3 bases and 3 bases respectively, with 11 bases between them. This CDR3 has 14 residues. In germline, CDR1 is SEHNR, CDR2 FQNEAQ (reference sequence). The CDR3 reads CASSFDRGYYGYTF. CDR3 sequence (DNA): TGTGCCAGCAGCTTTGATCGGGGATACTATGGCTACACCTTC.

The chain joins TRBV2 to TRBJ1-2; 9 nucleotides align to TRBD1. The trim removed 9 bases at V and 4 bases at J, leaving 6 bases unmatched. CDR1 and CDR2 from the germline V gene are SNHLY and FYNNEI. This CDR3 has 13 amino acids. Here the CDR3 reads CASTGTGSYGYTF. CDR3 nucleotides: TGTGCCAGTACCGGGACAGGGTCCTATGGCTACACCTTC.

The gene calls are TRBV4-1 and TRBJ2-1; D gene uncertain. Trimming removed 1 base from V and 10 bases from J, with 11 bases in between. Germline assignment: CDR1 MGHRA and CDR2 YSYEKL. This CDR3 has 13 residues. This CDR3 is CASSQAPAREQFF. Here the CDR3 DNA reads TGCGCCAGCAGCCAAGCACCAGCGAGGGAGCAGTTCTTC.

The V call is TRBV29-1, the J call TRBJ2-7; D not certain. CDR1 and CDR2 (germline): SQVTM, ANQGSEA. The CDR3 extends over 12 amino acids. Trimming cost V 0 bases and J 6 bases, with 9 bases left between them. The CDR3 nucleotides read TGCAGCGTTGAAGATCTCAGCGCCGAGCAGTACTTC. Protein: CSVEDLSAEQYF.

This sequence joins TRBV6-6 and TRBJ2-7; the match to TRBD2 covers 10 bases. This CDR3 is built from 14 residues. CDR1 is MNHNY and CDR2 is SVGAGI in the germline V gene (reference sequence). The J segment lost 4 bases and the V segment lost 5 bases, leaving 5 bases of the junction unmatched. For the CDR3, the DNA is TGTGCCAGCAGTAAGCGGGAGGGCCTTTACGAGCAGTACTTC. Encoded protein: CASSKREGLYEQYF.

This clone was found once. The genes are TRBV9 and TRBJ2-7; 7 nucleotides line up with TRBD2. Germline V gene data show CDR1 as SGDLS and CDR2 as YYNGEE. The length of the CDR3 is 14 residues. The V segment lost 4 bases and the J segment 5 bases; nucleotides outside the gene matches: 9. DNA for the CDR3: TGTGCCAGCAGCCCAGTGGCGGGAGACCACGAGCAGTACTTC. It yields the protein CASSPVAGDHEQYF.

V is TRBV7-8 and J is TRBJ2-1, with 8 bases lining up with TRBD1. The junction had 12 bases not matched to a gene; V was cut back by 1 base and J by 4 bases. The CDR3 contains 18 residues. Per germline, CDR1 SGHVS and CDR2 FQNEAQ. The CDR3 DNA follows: TGTGCCAGCAGCTTAGTTCCCTCCGGGACAGGTATTTACAATGAGCAGTTCTTC. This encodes CASSLVPSGTGIYNEQFF.

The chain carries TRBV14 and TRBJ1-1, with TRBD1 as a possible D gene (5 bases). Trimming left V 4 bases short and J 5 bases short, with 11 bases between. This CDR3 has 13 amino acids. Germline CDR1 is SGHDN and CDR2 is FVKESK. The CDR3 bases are TGTGCCAGCAGCCCTCAAGGGGCAACTGAAGCTTTCTTT. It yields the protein CASSPQGATEAFF.

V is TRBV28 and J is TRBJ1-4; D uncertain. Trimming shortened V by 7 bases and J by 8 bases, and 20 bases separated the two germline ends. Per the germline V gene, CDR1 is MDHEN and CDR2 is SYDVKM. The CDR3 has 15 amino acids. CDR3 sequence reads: CASTPLAGGREKLFF. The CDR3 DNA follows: TGTGCCAGCACACCGCTGGCAGGCGGGCGAGAAAAACTGTTTTTT.

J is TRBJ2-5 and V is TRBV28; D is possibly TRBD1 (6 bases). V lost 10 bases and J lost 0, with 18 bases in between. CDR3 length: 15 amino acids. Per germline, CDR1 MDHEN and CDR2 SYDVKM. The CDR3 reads CATQNRVLYQETQYF. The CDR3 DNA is TGTGCCACCCAAAACAGGGTCCTGTACCAAGAGACCCAGTACTTC.

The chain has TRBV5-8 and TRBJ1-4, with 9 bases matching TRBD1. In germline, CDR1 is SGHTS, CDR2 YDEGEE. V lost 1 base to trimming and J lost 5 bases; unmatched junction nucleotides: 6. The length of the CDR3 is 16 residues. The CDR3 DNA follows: TGTGCCAGCAGCTTGACCCTTGGACAGGGGAATGAAAAACTGTTTTTT. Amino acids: CASSLTLGQGNEKLFF.

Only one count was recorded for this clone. CDR3 nucleotide sequence: TGCAGCGTCCATTCGGACAAGTTCTATGGCTACACCTTC. It is translated as CSVHSDKFYGYTF. This chain links TRBV29-1 with TRBJ1-2; tentative D call: TRBD1 (5 bases). Trimming stripped 6 bases from V and 4 bases from J, with 15 bases between. This CDR3 is 13 amino acids long. Per the germline V gene, CDR1 is SQVTM and CDR2 is ANQGSEA.

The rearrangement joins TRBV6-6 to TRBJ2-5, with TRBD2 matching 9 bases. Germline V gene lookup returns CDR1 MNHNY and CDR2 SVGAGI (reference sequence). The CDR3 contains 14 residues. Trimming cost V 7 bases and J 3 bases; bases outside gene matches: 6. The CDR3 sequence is CASKSRLAEETQYF. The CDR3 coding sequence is TGTGCCAGCAAATCCCGACTAGCGGAAGAGACCCAGTACTTC.

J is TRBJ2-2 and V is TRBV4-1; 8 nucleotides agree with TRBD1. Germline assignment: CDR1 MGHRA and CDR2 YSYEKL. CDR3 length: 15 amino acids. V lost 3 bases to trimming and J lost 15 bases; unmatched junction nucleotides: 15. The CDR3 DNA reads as TGCGCCAGCAGCCAGGTGGACAGGGCCTACGAAGCGGTGTTTTTT. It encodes CASSQVDRAYEAVFF.

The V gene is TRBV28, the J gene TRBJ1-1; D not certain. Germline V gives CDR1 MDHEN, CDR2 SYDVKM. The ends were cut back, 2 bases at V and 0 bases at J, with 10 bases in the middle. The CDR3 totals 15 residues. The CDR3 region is CASSLTPDMNTEAFF. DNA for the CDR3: TGTGCCAGCAGTTTAACACCAGATATGAACACTGAAGCTTTCTTT.

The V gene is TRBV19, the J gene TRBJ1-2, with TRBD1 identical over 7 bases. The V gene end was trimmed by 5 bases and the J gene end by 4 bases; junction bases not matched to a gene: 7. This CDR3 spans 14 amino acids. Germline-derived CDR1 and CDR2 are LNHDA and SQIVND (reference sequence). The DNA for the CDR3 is TGTGCCAGTAGTCATGGGGACAGCCGCTATGGCTACACCTTC. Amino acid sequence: CASSHGDSRYGYTF.

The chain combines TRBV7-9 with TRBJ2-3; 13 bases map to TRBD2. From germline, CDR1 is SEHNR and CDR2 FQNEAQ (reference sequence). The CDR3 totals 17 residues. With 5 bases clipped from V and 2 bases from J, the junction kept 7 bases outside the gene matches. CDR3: CASSAWTSGSFTDTQYF. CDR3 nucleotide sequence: TGTGCCAGCAGCGCATGGACTAGCGGGAGCTTCACAGATACGCAGTATTTT.

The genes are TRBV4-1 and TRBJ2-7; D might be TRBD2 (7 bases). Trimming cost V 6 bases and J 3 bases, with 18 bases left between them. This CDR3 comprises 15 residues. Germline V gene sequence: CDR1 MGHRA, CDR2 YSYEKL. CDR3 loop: CASSPWGGAVYEQYF. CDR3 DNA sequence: TGCGCCAGCAGTCCCTGGGGGGGGGCCGTCTACGAGCAGTACTTC.

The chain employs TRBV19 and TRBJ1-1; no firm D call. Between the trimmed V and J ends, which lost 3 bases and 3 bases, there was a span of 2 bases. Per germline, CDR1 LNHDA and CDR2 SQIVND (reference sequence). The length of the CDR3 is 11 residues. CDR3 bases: TGTGCCAGTAGTATCTACACTGAAGCTTTCTTT. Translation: CASSIYTEAFF.

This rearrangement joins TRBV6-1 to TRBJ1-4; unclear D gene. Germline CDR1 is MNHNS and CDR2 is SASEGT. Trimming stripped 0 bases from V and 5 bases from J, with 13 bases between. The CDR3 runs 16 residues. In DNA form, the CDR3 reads TGTGCCAGCAGTGAAGCGCGGTCAGGACTAAATGAAAAACTGTTTTTT. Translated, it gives CASSEARSGLNEKLFF.